One sample yielded the 16 T cell receptor beta chains listed below, sequenced in a study of technical replicates of blood from a few donors. Generated by immunoSEQ multiplex PCR, the TCRdb table keeps only in-frame clones and is missing some. The sample includes approximately 82,000 clones, more than 85% of them seen just once. Material: T cells isolated from PBMCs. These receptors originate from a human donor in good health. Some clones in this sample may be carry-over from other donors' samples.

The chain carries TRBV7-2 and TRBJ2-1; possibly TRBD1 for D (5 bases). The germline gives CDR1 SGHTA, CDR2 FQGNSA. The ends were cut back, 2 bases at V and 5 bases at J, with 7 bases in the middle. The CDR3 is made up of 13 amino acids. CDR3 sequence: CASSLYRNNEQFF. CDR3 DNA sequence: TGTGCCAGCAGCTTATACAGGAACAATGAGCAGTTCTTC.

Remarks on this clone: The sample contains more than one DNA sequence encoding this CDR3. The chain recombines TRBV5-1 with TRBJ2-1, with 8 bases aligning to TRBD2. CDR1 is SGHRS and CDR2 is YFSETQ in the germline V gene. The CDR3 has 14 residues. V lost 1 base, J lost 7 bases, and 4 bases stayed unmatched. The DNA for the CDR3 is TGCGCCAGCAGCTTGTCGGGAGGGGGGAATGAGCAGTTCTTC. Translated, it gives CASSLSGGGNEQFF.

The rearrangement uses TRBV5-1 and TRBJ2-3, with unresolved D. Germline-derived CDR1 and CDR2 are SGHRS and YFSETQ. The V and J ends lost 0 bases and 0 bases respectively, with 14 bases between them. This CDR3 contains 17 residues. The CDR3 DNA is TGCGCCAGCAGCTTGGTCCTTACCACTACTAGCACAGATACGCAGTATTTT. Translating it yields CASSLVLTTTSTDTQYF.

The rearrangement joins TRBV5-4 to TRBJ1-1; D unresolved. The CDR3 has 12 amino acids. Per germline, CDR1 SGHNT and CDR2 YYREEE (reference sequence). Between the trimmed V and J ends, which lost 0 bases and 9 bases, there was a span of 9 bases. The CDR3 coding sequence is TGTGCCAGCAGCTTGGTTTCGTCTCAAGCTTTCTTT. Translated: CASSLVSSQAFF.

The V and J genes are TRBV9 and TRBJ2-7, with a weak D call TRBD2 (5 bases). Germline V gives CDR1 SGDLS, CDR2 YYNGEE. The CDR3 sequence is 15 residues long. Trimming left V 0 bases short and J 2 bases short, with 12 bases between. The CDR3 bases are TGTGCCAGCAGCGTAGGGCCGGGGATGGCCTACGAGCAGTACTTC. Its translation is CASSVGPGMAYEQYF.

The chain uses TRBV6-1 and TRBJ2-3, with a weak D call TRBD2 (6 bases). CDR1 MNHNS and CDR2 SASEGT come from the germline V gene. CDR3 length: 15 amino acids. V was clipped by 5 bases and J by 0 bases, with 12 bases between them. The CDR3 is CASSPTSYSTDTQYF. The CDR3 DNA follows: TGTGCCAGCAGTCCAACTAGCTATAGCACAGATACGCAGTATTTT.

The gene calls are TRBV10-3 and TRBJ1-5, with 9 bases that match TRBD1. The CDR3 runs 14 residues. V shed 4 bases, J shed 5 bases, and the junction held 3 bases outside the gene matches. CDR1 and CDR2 (germline): ENHRY, SYGVKD. The chain's CDR3 is CAISGDRVDQPQHF. The CDR3 DNA follows: TGTGCCATCAGTGGGGACAGGGTTGATCAGCCCCAGCATTTT.

In nucleotides, the CDR3 is TGTGCCAGCAGTTCCCCTCTAGCGGGAGGGCCAGCAGATACGCAGTATTTT. Residues: CASSSPLAGGPADTQYF. The chain uses TRBV27 and TRBJ2-3; TRBD2 agrees at 12 bases. V lost 4 bases to trimming and J lost 4 bases; unmatched junction nucleotides: 9. Per germline, CDR1 MNHEY and CDR2 SMNVEV (reference sequence). The CDR3 is made up of 17 amino acids.

V gene TRBV7-6 combines with J gene TRBJ2-1; 11 positions agree with TRBD2. CDR3 size: 18 residues. Germline V gene sequence: CDR1 SGHVS, CDR2 FNYEAQ. V was clipped by 0 bases and J by 8 bases; unmatched bases: 12. CDR3 nucleotides: TGTGCCAGCAGCTTAGCGCCCCGACTAGCGGGAAGTGCCGATGAGCAGTTCTTC. Residues: CASSLAPRLAGSADEQFF.

This clone has just one count. The chain recombines TRBV15 with TRBJ2-7, with a weak D call TRBD1 (6 bases). This CDR3 is built from 13 residues. With 3 bases removed from V and 5 bases from J, the gap between germline ends came to 11 bases. Germline V lookup: CDR1 LNHNV, CDR2 YYDKDF (reference sequence). The CDR3 here is CATSRSGDHEQYF. The CDR3 DNA reads TGTGCCACCAGCAGGTCAGGGGACCACGAGCAGTACTTC. Supplemented by reference TRBV15 and TRBJ2-7, the full variable domain reads DAMVIQNPRYQVTQFGKPVTLSCSQTLNHNVMYWYQQKSSQAPKLLFHYYDKDFNNEADTPDNFQSRRPNTSFCFLDIRSPGLGDTAMYLCATSRSGDHEQYFGPGTRLTVT.

This chain joins TRBV4-3 and TRBJ2-7; the match to TRBD2 covers 9 bases. V shed 1 base and J 3 bases; nucleotides not matched to a gene: 7. The CDR3 contains 16 residues. Germline loops: CDR1 LGHNA, CDR2 YSLEER. The CDR3 sequence is CASSQGSAGGFYEQYF. The DNA of the CDR3 is TGCGCCAGCAGCCAAGGGTCAGCGGGAGGTTTCTACGAGCAGTACTTC.

This clone has just one count. The rearrangement uses TRBV7-3 and TRBJ1-1; D is unclear. Germline loops: CDR1 SGHTA, CDR2 FQGTGA. V lost 2 bases and J lost 6, with 10 bases in between. CDR3 length equals 13 residues. For the CDR3, the DNA is TGTGCCAGCAGCTTACGTGTGAGTTCTGAAGCTTTCTTT. Protein product: CASSLRVSSEAFF.

This chain uses TRBV7-3 with TRBJ2-5; 12 bases match TRBD2. The CDR3 spans 16 residues. The V and J ends lost 3 bases and 0 bases, in that order; junction bases with no gene match: 2. The germline CDR1 and CDR2 sequences are SGHTA and FQGTGA. This CDR3 reads CASSLGLAGDQETQYF. The CDR3 nucleotides read TGTGCCAGCAGCTTGGGACTAGCGGGTGACCAAGAGACCCAGTACTTC.

Here the CDR3 DNA reads TGTGCCAGCAGCAAACCCGCGGGCGGCTCCTACAATGAGCAGTTCTTC. Its translation: CASSKPAGGSYNEQFF. The rearrangement joins TRBV21-1 to TRBJ2-1; the listed D gene, TRBD2, was not tested against the DNA. TRBV21-1 is deemed a pseudogene. The CDR3 runs to 16 residues.

The chain recombines TRBV6-6 with TRBJ2-7; the D is unclear. CDR3 size: 13 residues. The V end lost 4 bases, the J end lost 5 bases, and 12 bases lay between the germline ends. Germline CDR1 reads MNHNY; CDR2 reads SVGAGI (reference sequence). The CDR3: CASSLDSPDEQYF. The CDR3 DNA follows: TGTGCCAGCAGTTTAGACTCTCCGGACGAGCAGTACTTC.

The chain joins TRBV2 to TRBJ1-5, with 8 bases that match TRBD1. CDR1 is SNHLY, CDR2 FYNNEI, per germline. V gave up 5 bases and J gave up 6 bases; unmatched junction bases: 15. This CDR3 is built from 17 residues. CDR3 sequence: CASSLLTATGGTQPQHF. The CDR3 nucleotides are TGTGCCAGCAGTTTACTTACGGCAACAGGGGGAACTCAGCCCCAGCATTTT.